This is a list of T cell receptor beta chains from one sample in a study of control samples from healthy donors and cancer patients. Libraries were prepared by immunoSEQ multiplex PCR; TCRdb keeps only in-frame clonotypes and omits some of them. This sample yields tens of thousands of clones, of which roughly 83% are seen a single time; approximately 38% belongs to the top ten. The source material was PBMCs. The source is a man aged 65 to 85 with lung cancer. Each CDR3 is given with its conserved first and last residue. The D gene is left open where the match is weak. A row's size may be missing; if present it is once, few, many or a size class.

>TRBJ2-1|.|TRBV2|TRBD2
CASTTSGGASSGEQFF
TGTGCCAGCACGACTAGCGGGGGGGCCTCGTCCGGTGAGCAGTTCTTC
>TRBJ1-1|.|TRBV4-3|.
CASSQEPAVNTEAFF
TGCGCCAGCAGCCAAGAACCGGCAGTGAACACTGAAGCTTTCTTT
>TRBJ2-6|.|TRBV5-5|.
CASSLAYRDLRSGANVLTF
TGTGCCAGCAGCTTAGCATACCGGGACCTACGCTCTGGGGCCAACGTCCTGACTTTC
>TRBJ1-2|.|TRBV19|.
CASNRGVAQGAHVYGYTF
TGTGCCAGTAATCGGGGAGTCGCTCAAGGAGCCCACGTCTATGGCTACACCTTC
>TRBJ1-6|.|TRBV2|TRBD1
CASIGGTYNSPLHF
TGTGCCAGCATAGGGGGCACCTATAATTCACCCCTCCACTTT
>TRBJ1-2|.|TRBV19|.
CASREGHETPNYGYTF
TGTGCCAGTAGGGAGGGGCACGAAACCCCAAACTATGGCTACACCTTC
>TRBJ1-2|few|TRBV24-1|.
CATSRPGGPYTF
TGTGCCACCAGCCGGCCCGGGGGACCCTACACCTTC
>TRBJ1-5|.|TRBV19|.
CASSPWEGLGNQPQHF
TGTGCCAGTAGTCCCTGGGAAGGATTGGGCAATCAGCCCCAGCATTTT
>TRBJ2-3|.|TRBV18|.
CASSLGQSVDTQYF
TGTGCCAGCTCACTTGGACAGTCGGTGGATACGCAGTATTTT
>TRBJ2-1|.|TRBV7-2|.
CASSLYMGPYNEQFF
TGTGCCAGCAGCTTATATATGGGCCCCTACAATGAGCAGTTCTTC
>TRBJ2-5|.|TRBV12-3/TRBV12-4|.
CASSLLGGKTQYF
TGTGCCAGCAGTTTATTGGGTGGGAAGACCCAGTACTTC
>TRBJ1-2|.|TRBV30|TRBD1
CAWRSRDRGYPGYTF
TGTGCCTGGAGATCTCGGGACAGGGGGTATCCTGGCTACACCTTC
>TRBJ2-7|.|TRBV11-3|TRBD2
CASSLSSGGALPSYEQYF
TGTGCCAGCAGCCTATCTAGCGGGGGGGCCCTACCTTCCTACGAGCAGTACTTC
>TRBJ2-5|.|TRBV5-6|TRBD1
CASSSRDRGKTQYF
TGTGCCAGCAGCAGCCGGGACAGGGGGAAGACCCAGTACTTC
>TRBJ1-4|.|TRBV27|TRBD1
CASTPRGLGEKLFF
TGTGCCAGCACCCCCAGGGGGCTGGGAGAAAAACTGTTTTTT
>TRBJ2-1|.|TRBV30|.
CAWSGQGGYNEQFF
TGTGCCTGGAGTGGCCAGGGGGGCTACAATGAGCAGTTCTTC
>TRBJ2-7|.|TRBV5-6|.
CASSLEGGGREQYF
TGTGCCAGCAGCTTGGAGGGGGGCGGACGTGAGCAGTACTTC
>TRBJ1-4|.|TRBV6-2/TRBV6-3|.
CASSYAVRGGGEKLFF
TGTGCCAGCAGTTACGCCGTACGGGGAGGGGGTGAAAAACTGTTTTTT
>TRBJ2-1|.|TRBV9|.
CASSVGSASYNEQFF
TGTGCCAGCAGCGTAGGCAGTGCTTCCTACAATGAGCAGTTCTTC
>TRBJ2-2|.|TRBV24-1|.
CATHPGGANTGELFF
TGTGCCACGCACCCGGGGGGCGCGAACACCGGGGAGCTGTTTTTT
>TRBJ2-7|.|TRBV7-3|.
CASSLSPSYEQYF
TGTGCCAGCAGCTTAAGTCCGTCCTACGAGCAGTACTTC
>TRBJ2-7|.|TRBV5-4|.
CASSRSTDTYEQYF
TGTGCCAGCAGCAGATCGACAGATACCTACGAGCAGTACTTC
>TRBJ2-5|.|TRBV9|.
CASSVEAAGEWETQYF
TGTGCCAGCAGCGTAGAAGCGGCAGGGGAGTGGGAGACCCAGTACTTC
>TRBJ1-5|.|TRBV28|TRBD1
CAVRQGGIEAQPQHF
TGTGCCGTCCGGCAGGGGGGGATTGAGGCTCAGCCCCAGCATTTT
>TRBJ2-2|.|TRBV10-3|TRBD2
CAISEGLAGGTGELFF
TGTGCCATCAGTGAGGGACTAGCGGGGGGCACCGGGGAGCTGTTTTTT
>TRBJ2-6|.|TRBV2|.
CASRPGANVLTF
TGTGCCAGCCGGCCAGGGGCCAACGTCCTGACTTTC
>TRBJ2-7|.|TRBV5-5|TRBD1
CASSPRQGRSYEQYF
TGTGCCAGCAGCCCCCGACAGGGGCGGTCCTACGAGCAGTACTTC
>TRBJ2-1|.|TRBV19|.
CASSIGGSIYNEQFF
TGTGCCAGTAGTATTGGCGGCAGTATATACAATGAGCAGTTCTTC
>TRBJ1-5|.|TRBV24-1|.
CATSAGGNQPQHF
TGTGCCACCAGTGCGGGGGGCAATCAGCCCCAGCATTTT
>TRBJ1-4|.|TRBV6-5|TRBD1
CASSQWTGGPEKLFF
TGTGCCAGCAGTCAATGGACAGGGGGCCCCGAAAAACTGTTTTTT
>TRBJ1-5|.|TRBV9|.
CASSVVGNQPQHF
TGTGCCAGCAGCGTAGTTGGCAATCAGCCCCAGCATTTT
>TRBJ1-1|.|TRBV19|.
CARIISGETEAFF
TGTGCCAGAATAATATCAGGGGAGACTGAAGCTTTCTTT
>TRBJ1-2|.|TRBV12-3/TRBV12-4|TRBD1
CASSWTGGYTF
TGTGCCAGCAGTTGGACAGGGGGCTACACCTTC